These 14 T cell receptor beta chains came from one sample sequenced in a study of blood T cell repertoires in COVID-19. Sequencing was performed with immunoSEQ multiplex PCR; in TCRdb, only in-frame clones are kept and a portion is missing. The sample has roughly 350,000 clones; more than 70% are singletons. Material: peripheral blood. These receptor sequences come from a woman in her 70s with COVID-19, enrolled during active disease.

The rearrangement uses TRBV5-6 and TRBJ2-1; D not certain. With 0 bases removed from V and 7 bases from J, the gap between germline ends came to 17 bases. Germline CDR1 reads SGHDT; CDR2 reads YYEEEE. The CDR3 runs to 16 residues. DNA for the CDR3: TGTGCCAGCAGCTTGGATCCGGTGGGTCGAGCGAATGAGCAGTTCTTC. Translation: CASSLDPVGRANEQFF.

The rearrangement uses TRBV30 and TRBJ2-5; D is ambiguous. CDR1 GTSNPN and CDR2 SVGIG come from the germline V gene (reference sequence). The CDR3 runs to 13 residues. V lost 0 bases to trimming and J lost 2 bases, with 7 bases between them. The CDR3 nucleotides read TGTGCCTGGAGTGTACGGTCACAAGAGACCCAGTACTTC. Its translation is CAWSVRSQETQYF.

The rearrangement links TRBV24-1 to TRBJ2-1, with 11 nucleotides matching TRBD2. Germline V gives CDR1 KGHDR, CDR2 SFDVKD. V gave up 4 bases and J gave up 8 bases; unmatched junction bases: 6. The CDR3 covers 15 residues. CDR3 residues: CATSDFSTSGDEQFF. The CDR3 region has the DNA TGTGCCACCAGTGACTTCTCGACTAGCGGGGATGAGCAGTTCTTC.

The gene calls are TRBV7-3 and TRBJ1-5; 8 bases are a match to TRBD1. CDR3 length: 16 amino acids. V dropped 6 bases and J dropped 2; count of bases not matched to a gene: 9. Per germline, CDR1 SGHTA and CDR2 FQGTGA. The CDR3 coding sequence is TGTGCCAGCAGTAACGGTCTGGGACAGGGCAATCAGCCCCAGCATTTT. Translation gives CASSNGLGQGNQPQHF.

This chain uses TRBV6-1 with TRBJ1-3; tentatively, D is TRBD1 (5 bases). Germline V gives CDR1 MNHNS, CDR2 SASEGT. The CDR3 is made up of 14 amino acids. V was shortened by 2 bases and J by 8 bases, with 13 bases between the two germline ends. As DNA, the CDR3 is TGTGCCAGCAGTGAACGTGAACGGGGGGACACCATATATTTT. As protein: CASSERERGDTIYF.

This chain links TRBV19 with TRBJ1-1, with a weak D call TRBD1 (6 bases). CDR3 length equals 13 residues. Deletions cut 3 bases from V and 4 bases from J, with 9 bases between. Looked up from germline, CDR1 is LNHDA and CDR2 is SQIVND (reference sequence). The CDR3 region is CASSIGQSTEAFF. In DNA, the CDR3 is TGTGCCAGTAGTATCGGACAGAGCACTGAAGCTTTCTTT. Variable domain in full (rest from reference TRBV19 and TRBJ1-1): DGGITQSPKYLFRKEGQNVTLSCEQNLNHDAMYWYRQDPGQGLRLIYYSQIVNDFQKGDIAEGYSVSREKKESFPLTVTSAQKNPTAFYLCASSIGQSTEAFFGQGTRLTVV.

The chain couples TRBV5-1 to TRBJ2-3; 11 bases agree with TRBD2. This CDR3 region has 17 residues. V shed 0 bases, J shed 2 bases, and the junction held 5 bases outside the gene matches. Germline V gives CDR1 SGHRS, CDR2 YFSETQ. The CDR3 DNA is TGCGCCAGCAGCTTGGGATCTAGCGGGGGGATCACAGATACGCAGTATTTT. It translates to CASSLGSSGGITDTQYF.

This clone occurred a few times. The rearrangement links TRBV11-2 to TRBJ1-1; 8 nucleotides align to TRBD1. Germline CDR1 SGHAT, CDR2 FQNNGV. This CDR3 contains 14 residues. V gave up 5 bases and J gave up 3 bases; unmatched junction bases: 5. CDR3 loop: CASSLQGGYTEAFF. As DNA, the CDR3 is TGTGCCAGCAGCCTACAGGGGGGGTACACTGAAGCTTTCTTT.

This chain uses TRBV24-1 with TRBJ2-3; TRBD1 agrees at 8 bases. With V trimmed by 4 bases and J by 6 bases, 8 bases remained unmatched. The CDR3 contains 15 residues. Germline CDR1 is KGHDR and CDR2 is SFDVKD. The CDR3 nucleotides read TGTGCCACCAGTGACCGAGGACAGGGTGACGATACGCAGTATTTT. Amino acid sequence: CATSDRGQGDDTQYF.

The chain is built from TRBV29-1 and TRBJ2-3; a weak D match, TRBD1 (6 bases). Trimming shortened V by 0 bases and J by 8 bases, and 24 bases separated the two germline ends. This CDR3 is 17 amino acids long. Germline CDR1 and CDR2: SQVTM and ANQGSEA. The CDR3 here is CSVEDYRVRYTHRTQYF. In nucleotides, the CDR3 is TGCAGCGTTGAAGATTACAGGGTTAGGTACACACATCGTACGCAGTATTTT.

The chain has TRBV6-6 and TRBJ1-1; 7 bases match TRBD1. Germline values: CDR1 MNHNY, CDR2 SVGAGI (reference sequence). The CDR3 consists of 14 residues. V lost 2 bases to trimming and J lost 3 bases; unmatched junction nucleotides: 3. CDR3 residues: CASSYRGRDTEAFF. In nucleotides, the CDR3 is TGTGCCAGCAGTTACAGGGGGCGGGACACTGAAGCTTTCTTT.

The chain recombines TRBV27 with TRBJ2-7, with D possibly TRBD1 on 6 matching bases. From germline, CDR1 is MNHEY and CDR2 SMNVEV (reference sequence). The CDR3 has 15 amino acids. Trimming left V 3 bases short and J 5 bases short, with 17 bases between. This chain's CDR3 is CASSFNGGYGDEQYF. Written as DNA, the CDR3 is TGTGCCAGCAGTTTTAATGGGGGCTATGGCGACGAGCAGTACTTC.

This chain connects TRBV12-5 to TRBJ2-6; 9 nucleotides match TRBD1. Germline trimming cut 0 bases from V and 1 base from J; bases unmatched to any gene: 7. The CDR3 has 19 residues. Germline CDR1 is LGHNT and CDR2 is FRNRAP. CDR3 region: CASGLVLDRGSSGANVLTF. CDR3 DNA: TGTGCTAGTGGTTTGGTACTTGACAGGGGGTCGTCTGGGGCCAACGTCCTGACTTTC.

The chain carries TRBV7-9 and TRBJ2-1; 10 bases map to TRBD1. Unmatched junction bases numbered 11, after V lost 5 bases and J lost 7 bases. CDR1 and CDR2 (germline): SEHNR, FQNEAQ (reference sequence). The CDR3 consists of 16 residues. The CDR3 sequence: CASSRAGTGVGNEQFF. CDR3 DNA: TGTGCCAGCAGCAGAGCAGGGACAGGGGTGGGGAATGAGCAGTTCTTC. The full variable domain, its missing parts supplied by reference TRBV7-9 and TRBJ2-1, is DTGVSQNPRHKITKRGQNVTFRCDPISEHNRLYWYRQTLGQGPEFLTYFQNEAQLEKSRLLSDRFSAERPKGSFSTLEIQRTEQGDSAMYLCASSRAGTGVGNEQFFGPGTRLTVL.